The 3 T cell receptor beta chains given below trace back to one sample, sequenced in a study of T cells in narcolepsy. Produced via immunoSEQ multiplex PCR; TCRdb's table is partial and in-frame only. The data show around 34,000 clones, with roughly three quarters seen just once and approximately 3.8% held by the top ten. The material sequenced was memory (CD45RA-) CD4+ T cells from blood. The receptors were sampled from a human donor in good health.

This clone is a singleton in its sample. The chain carries TRBV5-1 and TRBJ2-5; D unresolved. The CDR3 totals 14 residues. Germline CDR1 is SGHRS and CDR2 is YFSETQ. V was cut by 0 bases and J by 4 bases, with 10 bases left in between. The CDR3 DNA reads as TGCGCCAGCAGCTTGGGAGTTATTGGAGAGACCCAGTACTTC. This codes for CASSLGVIGETQYF.

The chain carries TRBV19 and TRBJ2-2; 7 bases align to TRBD1. Germline-derived CDR1 and CDR2 are LNHDA and SQIVND (reference sequence). The CDR3 runs 16 residues. V shed 4 bases, J shed 6 bases, and the junction held 11 bases outside the gene matches. The CDR3 here is CASSRYGTVKSGELFF. The CDR3 region has the DNA TGTGCCAGTAGTAGATATGGGACAGTTAAATCCGGGGAGCTGTTTTTT. The entire variable domain, with the rest obtained from reference TRBV19 and TRBJ2-2, is as follows: DGGITQSPKYLFRKEGQNVTLSCEQNLNHDAMYWYRQDPGQGLRLIYYSQIVNDFQKGDIAEGYSVSREKKESFPLTVTSAQKNPTAFYLCASSRYGTVKSGELFFGEGSRLTVL.

The V gene is TRBV10-3, the J gene TRBJ2-5, with D unresolved. Germline lookup yields CDR1 ENHRY and CDR2 SYGVKD. V shed 10 bases and J shed 6 bases, with 12 bases lying between them. This CDR3 comprises 11 residues. In DNA form, the CDR3 reads TGTGCCACGTTAGGTTTTCAGACCCAGTACTTC. It codes for CATLGFQTQYF.